This T cell receptor (beta chain) was captured in a study of T cell responses to AZD1222 COVID-19 vaccine. Regarding the study as a whole: The donor cohort was predominantly white British with a female majority, and clonal diversity may have been underestimated.

Regarding this clone: Its antigen is unidentified.

Method: immunoSEQ multiplex PCR; TCRdb's copy keeps in-frame clones and lacks some. The repertoire has approximately 150,000 clones, 85% to 95% of them found once; the top ten carry more than 0.85%. Germline values: CDR1 MNHEY, CDR2 SVGAGI. The length of the CDR3 is 15 residues. V was trimmed by 0 bases and J by 4 bases, leaving 12 bases between them. The receptor was isolated from an adult in good health. This chain links TRBV6-5 with TRBJ1-1; D not resolved. The sample consisted of peripheral blood, taken on day 0 of MenACWY control vaccination. CDR3 residues: CASSYSGDGVTEAFF. CDR3 bases: TGTGCCAGCAGTTACTCCGGGGATGGTGTCACTGAAGCTTTCTTT.